This T cell receptor (beta chain) was retrieved from a study of T cell responses to AZD1222 COVID-19 vaccine. Overall study findings and caveats: Of spike-specific TCRs, nearly half reportedly target regions left unmutated in variants. There were vaccine-associated CD4 TCRs across spike, dominant at 160-218 and 743-854.

The CDR3 spans 13 residues. The germline gives CDR1 SGHRS, CDR2 YFSETQ. V lost 5 bases to trimming and J lost 2 bases, with 10 bases between them. Assay: immunoSEQ multiplex PCR; the TCRdb copy retains only in-frame clones and omits some. The table has about 180,000 clones, around 90% seen once. This clone was detected only once. Its target is not known. The sample was peripheral blood, taken on day 0 of AZD1222 vaccination. V usage is TRBV5-1 and J usage is TRBJ2-5, with D perhaps TRBD2 (6 bases). The clonotype was recovered from an adult in good health. The CDR3 sequence is CASSDSGQETQYF. The CDR3 coding sequence is TGCGCCAGCAGTGATAGCGGACAAGAGACCCAGTACTTC.